The 26 T cell receptor beta chains below were found in one sample sequenced in a study of Tregs in tolerant kidney transplant recipients. These receptors are not linked to any known antigen. Sequenced by immunoSEQ multiplex PCR; TCRdb stores in-frame clones only, minus some. The table shows 15,000 to 20,000 clones, with about two thirds occurring only once. The sample was Tregs from blood cultured with allogeneic cells. These receptors came from a human donor in good health.

The chain is built from TRBV10-3 and TRBJ2-3; 11 bases line up with TRBD1. CDR1 and CDR2 from the germline V gene are ENHRY and SYGVKD. The CDR3 sequence is 15 residues long. J was trimmed by 3 bases and V by 7 bases; bases with no gene match: 6. CDR3 region: CAINKDRGLTDTQYF. The CDR3 nucleotides read TGTGCCATCAACAAGGACAGGGGGCTTACAGATACGCAGTATTTT.

The gene calls are TRBV4-1 and TRBJ1-6; a possible D gene is TRBD1 (6 bases). CDR3 size: 15 residues. V dropped 5 bases and J dropped 7 bases, with 15 bases sitting between them. Germline V gene data show CDR1 as MGHRA and CDR2 as YSYEKL. The CDR3 here is CASSTRQGNNSPLHF. CDR3 DNA: TGCGCCAGCAGCACCCGGCAGGGGAACAATTCACCCCTCCACTTT.

This clone occurred a few times. The genes are TRBV10-3 and TRBJ1-5; D is possibly TRBD1 (6 bases). Germline V CDR1 and CDR2: ENHRY, SYGVKD. Trimming removed 0 bases from V and 5 bases from J, with 11 bases in between. There are 15 residues in the CDR3. CDR3 nucleotide sequence: TGTGCCATCAGTGAGTCGCCGACAGGCTATCAGCCCCAGCATTTT. This gives the protein CAISESPTGYQPQHF.

This clone was seen more than once but under ten times. One end of the junction is discordant with germline, which a read error may explain. CDR3 DNA sequence: TGCCTAAGTAGGTGGGGGCGCGGGGCTGAAGCTTTCTTT. It codes for CLSRWGRGAEAFF. The chain has TRBV27 and TRBJ1-1; D is perhaps TRBD1 (6 bases). The germline V gene encodes CDR1 MNHEY and CDR2 SMNVEV (reference sequence). This CDR3 comprises 13 residues.

The rearrangement uses TRBV7-3 and TRBJ2-7; no clear D. The CDR3 spans 14 residues. Germline-derived CDR1 and CDR2 are SGHTA and FQGTGA. Deletions cut 2 bases from V and 5 bases from J, with 13 bases between. The DNA for the CDR3 is TGTGCCAGCAGCTTAGCGTATGTGTCGAACGAGCAGTACTTC. Its translation: CASSLAYVSNEQYF.

Only a few counts were recorded for this clone. V is TRBV18 and J is TRBJ1-2; D is ambiguous. Trimming stripped 4 bases from V and 8 bases from J, with 11 bases between. The CDR3 sequence is 12 residues long. The V gene's germline CDR1 is KGHSH and CDR2 LQKENI. CDR3 nucleotide sequence: TGTGCCAGCTCACTCGAAAACCGGGGCTACACCTTC. Its translation: CASSLENRGYTF.

The chain employs TRBV5-5 and TRBJ2-5; possibly TRBD2 for D (5 bases). Germline CDR1 SGHKS, CDR2 YYEKEE (reference sequence). Trimming stripped 5 bases from V and 1 base from J, with 18 bases between. There are 16 residues in the CDR3. CDR3 in DNA: TGTGCCAGCAGTGGCAGTCGGGGAGATCGCCAAGAGACCCAGTACTTC. It codes for CASSGSRGDRQETQYF.

In its sample, this clone is medium-sized (0.01 to 0.1%). The chain joins TRBV19 to TRBJ2-3; TRBD2 agrees at 8 bases. Germline V gene data show CDR1 as LNHDA and CDR2 as SQIVND (reference sequence). This CDR3 is 15 amino acids long. Trimming removed 8 bases from V and 2 bases from J; junction bases left unmatched: 9. The CDR3 nucleotides read TGTGCCAGTTCCGCTCGGGGGGGAACCACAGATACGCAGTATTTT. Protein sequence: CASSARGGTTDTQYF.

This clone is large by share. The rearrangement joins TRBV4-2 to TRBJ2-7; perhaps D is TRBD1 or TRBD2 (5 bases each). CDR3 length: 14 residues. The germline gives CDR1 LGHNA, CDR2 YNFKEQ. Trimming stripped 4 bases from V and 4 bases from J, with 14 bases between. The CDR3, as DNA: TGTGCCAGCAGCCCCACCGTTGAGGGGTACGAGCAGTACTTC. Amino acid sequence: CASSPTVEGYEQYF.

The V and J genes are TRBV21-1 and TRBJ2-3; the table names TRBD1, a call not compared with the DNA. TRBV21-1 is tagged as a pseudogene. The CDR3 covers 17 residues. In DNA form, the CDR3 reads TGTGCCAGCAGCAAATCTGGGCAGACCAACAGCACAGATACGCAGTATTTT. As protein: CASSKSGQTNSTDTQYF.

This chain joins TRBV7-2 and TRBJ1-5, with D possibly matching TRBD1 (6 bases). Germline CDR1 and CDR2: SGHTA and FQGNSA. Trimming stripped 5 bases from V and 2 bases from J, with 13 bases between. The CDR3 extends over 15 amino acids. CDR3 DNA: TGTGCCAGCAGCCTGGGGGGGGCACGCAATCAGCCCCAGCATTTT. Its translation is CASSLGGARNQPQHF.

The rearrangement joins TRBV7-6 to TRBJ2-1; 9 bases map to TRBD1. The CDR3 spans 15 residues. Per germline, CDR1 SGHVS and CDR2 FNYEAQ. The V segment lost 2 bases and the J segment 8 bases; nucleotides outside the gene matches: 7. CDR3 coding DNA: TGTGCCAGCAGCTTAACCGGGACAGGGCTGGATGAGCAGTTCTTC. Protein product: CASSLTGTGLDEQFF. The full variable domain, completed using reference TRBV7-6 and TRBJ2-1, is GAGVSQSPRYKVTKRGQDVALRCDPISGHVSLYWYRQALGQGPEFLTYFNYEAQQDKSGLPNDRFSAERPEGSISTLTIQRTEQRDSAMYRCASSLTGTGLDEQFFGPGTRLTVL.

The DNA of the CDR3 is TGCGCCAGCAGCCAAGATAGGCGGCCCCCAGAGACCCAGTACTTC. Translation: CASSQDRRPPETQYF. The chain carries TRBV4-3 and TRBJ2-5; D gene ambiguous. The CDR3 length is 15 residues. Germline V gives CDR1 LGHNA, CDR2 YSLEER. The V and J ends lost 0 bases and 4 bases respectively, with 12 bases between them.

The J gene is TRBJ1-1, the V gene TRBV5-5; D possibly corresponds to TRBD1 (5 bases). The CDR3 contains 16 residues. Germline V gene data show CDR1 as SGHKS and CDR2 as YYEKEE (reference sequence). V dropped 0 bases and J dropped 4 bases, with 16 bases sitting between them. DNA for the CDR3: TGTGCCAGCAGCTTGGCCCAGAGGGGCATGGGCACTGAAGCTTTCTTT. Translation gives CASSLAQRGMGTEAFF. The variable domain in full, with the rest retrieved from reference TRBV5-5 and TRBJ1-1, is DAGVTQSPTHLIKTRGQQVTLRCSPISGHKSVSWYQQVLGQGPQFIFQYYEKEERGRGNFPDRFSARQFPNYSSELNVNALLLGDSALYLCASSLAQRGMGTEAFFGQGTRLTVV.

The V call is TRBV7-2, the J call TRBJ1-2; 10 nucleotides align to TRBD1. The V gene's germline CDR1 is SGHTA and CDR2 FQGNSA. This CDR3 has 14 amino acids. Unmatched junction bases numbered 7, after V lost 4 bases and J lost 8 bases. The DNA of the CDR3 is TGTGCCAGCAGCTCAAGACAGGGGGCCGGGGGCTACACCTTC. Protein product: CASSSRQGAGGYTF.

The chain is built from TRBV14 and TRBJ2-3; D unresolved. The CDR3 is 11 amino acids. Trimming pared 5 bases from V and 7 bases from J, leaving 7 bases between. Germline CDR1 reads SGHDN; CDR2 reads FVKESK. The CDR3 loop is CASSDFYTQYF. CDR3 DNA sequence: TGTGCCAGCAGCGACTTTTATACGCAGTATTTT.

This chain joins TRBV25-1 and TRBJ1-1, with D unclear. The CDR3 has 13 residues. Per germline, CDR1 MGHDK and CDR2 SYGVNS. V gave up 7 bases and J gave up 0 bases, with 9 bases separating them. CDR3 in amino acids: CASIPSMNTEAFF. The CDR3 nucleotides are TGTGCCAGCATCCCTTCTATGAACACTGAAGCTTTCTTT. Using reference TRBV25-1 and TRBJ1-1 for the parts outside the CDR3, the full variable domain is EADIYQTPRYLVIGTGKKITLECSQTMGHDKMYWYQQDPGMELHLIHYSYGVNSTEKGDLSSESTVSRIRTEHFPLTLESARPSHTSQYLCASIPSMNTEAFFGQGTRLTVV.

The chain recombines TRBV5-1 with TRBJ2-1; D call uncertain. CDR3 length equals 11 residues. Trimming cost V 2 bases and J 9 bases, with 6 bases left between them. The germline V gene has CDR1 SGHRS and CDR2 YFSETQ. CDR3 nucleotide sequence: TGCGCCAGCAGCTTTTCAAGTGAGCAGTTCTTC. Translating it yields CASSFSSEQFF.

This chain uses TRBV4-1 with TRBJ2-3; TRBD1 is a possible D gene (6 bases). This CDR3 comprises 13 residues. In germline, CDR1 is MGHRA, CDR2 YSYEKL. The V end lost 4 bases, the J end lost 3 bases, and 8 bases lay between the germline ends. CDR3 protein: CASSRQGTDTQYF. The DNA of the CDR3 is TGCGCCAGCAGCCGGCAGGGGACAGATACGCAGTATTTT.

V usage is TRBV15 and J usage is TRBJ2-7; possible D gene TRBD2, 6 bases. Deletions cut 0 bases from V and 3 bases from J, with 12 bases between. This CDR3 spans 15 amino acids. CDR1 and CDR2 from the germline V gene are LNHNV and YYDKDF (reference sequence). The CDR3 DNA reads TGTGCCACCAGCAGAGATCGGAGGGACTTCTACGAGCAGTACTTC. Translating it yields CATSRDRRDFYEQYF.

The chain is built from TRBV5-4 and TRBJ2-3; TRBD2 agrees at 8 bases. V dropped 0 bases and J dropped 2; count of bases not matched to a gene: 8. The CDR3 has 17 amino acids. The germline gives CDR1 SGHNT, CDR2 YYREEE (reference sequence). CDR3 bases: TGTGCCAGCAGCTTGGGCCCGGGGACTAGGACCACAGATACGCAGTATTTT. This encodes CASSLGPGTRTTDTQYF.

This clone was counted a few times. This chain connects TRBV5-1 to TRBJ1-1, with D possibly being TRBD1 (5 bases). V lost 2 bases to trimming and J lost 2 bases, with 10 bases between them. The germline V gene encodes CDR1 SGHRS and CDR2 YFSETQ. The CDR3 consists of 14 residues. The CDR3 is CASSLSGANTEAFF. The CDR3, as DNA: TGCGCCAGCAGCTTAAGTGGGGCTAACACTGAAGCTTTCTTT.

V usage is TRBV4-2 and J usage is TRBJ1-1; the match to TRBD1 covers 8 bases. V was pared by 2 bases and J by 7 bases, with 3 bases of the junction left unmatched. The CDR3 totals 13 residues. CDR1 is LGHNA and CDR2 is YNFKEQ in the germline V gene. CDR3 DNA sequence: TGTGCCAGCAGCCAACCCGGACAGGGTGAAGCTTTCTTT. Protein product: CASSQPGQGEAFF.

The CDR3 bases are TGTGCCAGCAGCTTAGTAGGAGGCAAAAAAGAGACCCAGTACTTC. This gives the protein CASSLVGGKKETQYF. J is TRBJ2-5 and V is TRBV7-2, with D perhaps matching TRBD2 (5 bases). The V end lost 1 base, the J end lost 3 bases, and 12 bases lay between the germline ends. The V gene's germline CDR1 is SGHTA and CDR2 FQGNSA. The length of the CDR3 is 15 residues. Filled out from reference TRBV7-2 and TRBJ2-5, the complete variable domain reads GAGVSQSPSNKVTEKGKDVELRCDPISGHTALYWYRQSLGQGLEFLIYFQGNSAPDKSGLPSDRFSAERTGGSVSTLTIQRTQQEDSAVYLCASSLVGGKKETQYFGPGTRLLVL.

The chain carries TRBV15 and TRBJ2-1; TRBD2 matches at 8 bases. There are 17 residues in the CDR3. The germline V gene encodes CDR1 LNHNV and CDR2 YYDKDF (reference sequence). Trimming took 5 bases from V and 9 from J; bases not matched to a gene: 18. CDR3 sequence: CATSSPRGTRMFGEQFF. Written as DNA, the CDR3 is TGTGCCACCAGCTCCCCCCGCGGGACTAGGATGTTTGGTGAGCAGTTCTTC.

J is TRBJ1-1 and V is TRBV7-1; D is unresolved. TRBV7-1 is an ORF for which the function is uncertain. This CDR3 has 14 amino acids. Deletions cut 4 bases from V and 1 base from J, with 10 bases between. CDR3 nucleotides: TGTGCCAGCAGCTTAAGTTACAGGAACACTGAAGCTTTCTTT. Translating it yields CASSLSYRNTEAFF.